One sample yielded the 6 T cell receptor beta chains listed below, sequenced in a study of cytotoxic CD8 clonotypes in ibrutinib-treated CLL. The assay was immunoSEQ multiplex PCR, and TCRdb's table has in-frame clones only and misses some. Among around 250,000 clones listed, less than 75% were seen once. Here the sequenced sample was PBMCs, taken after 24 months of ibrutinib treatment. These TCRs come from a human donor with chronic lymphocytic leukemia.

The chain employs TRBV19 and TRBJ1-5; D gene uncertain. Germline-derived CDR1 and CDR2 are LNHDA and SQIVND (reference sequence). The V end was cut by 6 bases, the J end by 5 bases, with 11 bases between. The CDR3 runs 13 residues. Here the CDR3 DNA reads TGTGCCAGTAGATTTAGGGAGGATCAGCCCCAGCATTTT. It encodes CASRFREDQPQHF.

This clone was counted between two and nine times. The gene calls are TRBV28 and TRBJ1-2; D gene uncertain. This CDR3 is 13 amino acids long. V lost 5 bases, J lost 7 bases, and 14 bases lay in between. CDR1 and CDR2 from the germline V gene are MDHEN and SYDVKM. The CDR3 sequence: CASSSPGLSGYTF. CDR3 in DNA: TGTGCCAGCAGTAGTCCGGGGTTGAGTGGCTACACCTTC.

The chain recombines TRBV7-2 with TRBJ1-2; possible D gene TRBD1, 6 bases. The length of the CDR3 is 15 residues. The germline V gene has CDR1 SGHTA and CDR2 FQGNSA. Trimming removed 5 bases at V and 3 bases at J, with 16 bases between. CDR3 sequence: CASSALAGVYYGYTF. CDR3 bases: TGTGCCAGCAGCGCCCTGGCAGGGGTCTACTATGGCTACACCTTC.

This sequence joins TRBV5-4 and TRBJ2-7; 10 bases fit TRBD1. The length of the CDR3 is 15 residues. V lost 5 bases and J lost 4; bases outside the gene matches: 9. The germline V gene has CDR1 SGHNT and CDR2 YYREEE (reference sequence). CDR3 DNA: TGTGCCAGCAGTCGGGGGGACAGGGGCGCGTACGAGCAGTACTTC. Its protein is CASSRGDRGAYEQYF.

The genes are TRBV7-9 and TRBJ2-7; D not resolved. The CDR3 is 11 amino acids. Trimming removed 5 bases from V and 5 bases from J, with 7 bases in between. Germline lookup yields CDR1 SEHNR and CDR2 FQNEAQ (reference sequence). The CDR3, as DNA: TGTGCCAGCAGCCCTATGCACGAGCAGTACTTC. Its protein product is CASSPMHEQYF.

This clone was found once. This sequence joins TRBV19 and TRBJ2-1; no firm D call. Germline V gene lookup returns CDR1 LNHDA and CDR2 SQIVND (reference sequence). V lost 2 bases and J lost 1, with 6 bases in between. This CDR3 contains 14 residues. The CDR3 region is CASSIRFSYNEQFF. The CDR3 DNA follows: TGTGCCAGTAGTATAAGATTTTCCTACAATGAGCAGTTCTTC.